Following are 13 T cell receptor beta chains from one sample sequenced in a study of T cell responses to AZD1222 COVID-19 vaccine (dated by TCRdb to about 2021). What the time point label conveys for this sample: sample from adult after SARS-CoV-2 infection, after symptom onset. The library relied on the immunoSEQ multiplex PCR assay. TCRdb re-hosts the immuneACCESS table, in-frame sequences only. Its copies lack some clones; in the studies checked, an unresolved V gene accounts for under half of them, and the cause for the rest is not known. This sample has about 140,000 clones in its table, and 90% to 95% of those were observed once. The ten largest account for 9.5% to 15% of the sample. The sequencing here drew on peripheral blood, taken after recovery from COVID-19. These receptors all stem from an adult who had recovered from COVID-19.

CDR3 residues: CASNGGGSSYNEQFF. CDR3 nucleotides: TGTGCCAGCAACGGAGGGGGGAGCTCCTACAATGAGCAGTTCTTC. The chain joins TRBV27 to TRBJ2-1; D possibly matches TRBD1 or TRBD2 (6 bases each). The CDR3 is 15 residues long. Germline CDR1 reads MNHEY; CDR2 reads SMNVEV (reference sequence). V lost 7 bases to trimming and J lost 0 bases, with 13 bases between them.

The chain carries TRBV27 and TRBJ1-5; 8 bases are a match to TRBD1. V lost 5 bases and J lost 1; bases outside the gene matches: 4. CDR1 and CDR2 from the germline V gene are MNHEY and SMNVEV (reference sequence). This CDR3 has 15 amino acids. The CDR3 here is CASSPDRVSNQPQHF. The CDR3 DNA follows: TGTGCCAGCAGTCCGGACAGGGTAAGCAATCAGCCCCAGCATTTT.

The V gene is TRBV28, the J gene TRBJ1-2; TRBD1 matches at 8 bases. This CDR3 is built from 16 residues. With V trimmed by 3 bases and J by 3 bases, 9 bases remained unmatched. CDR1 and CDR2 from the germline V gene are MDHEN and SYDVKM. In nucleotides, the CDR3 is TGTGCCAGCAGTTTGGTCATGCGACAGGGGTACTATGGCTACACCTTC. Translation: CASSLVMRQGYYGYTF.

The chain combines TRBV6-5 with TRBJ2-3; D perhaps matches TRBD2 (5 bases). This CDR3 has 16 amino acids. The germline gives CDR1 MNHEY, CDR2 SVGAGI. Trimming left V 0 bases short and J 1 base short, with 11 bases between. CDR3 sequence: CASSYSIGKGTDTQYF. The CDR3 DNA reads TGTGCCAGCAGTTACTCGATCGGGAAGGGCACAGATACGCAGTATTTT.

The chain uses TRBV11-2 and TRBJ1-2; TRBD1 might be the D (5 bases). Per the germline V gene, CDR1 is SGHAT and CDR2 is FQNNGV. CDR3 length equals 13 residues. V lost 7 bases and J lost 8, with 17 bases in between. DNA of the CDR3: TGTGCCAGCACCGCAAGAAGGGGCGCGGGCTACACCTTC. It translates to CASTARRGAGYTF.

The chain carries TRBV27 and TRBJ2-1; either TRBD1 or TRBD2 may fit D (5 bases each). In germline, CDR1 is MNHEY, CDR2 SMNVEV (reference sequence). The CDR3 extends over 14 amino acids. With 4 bases removed from V and 3 bases from J, the gap between germline ends came to 10 bases. The CDR3 sequence: CASSSGTDYNEQFF. The CDR3 nucleotides are TGTGCCAGCAGTTCCGGGACGGACTACAATGAGCAGTTCTTC.

The rearrangement uses TRBV27 and TRBJ1-1, with D perhaps matching TRBD1 (5 bases). The V end was cut by 6 bases, the J end by 5 bases, with 19 bases between. Germline lookup yields CDR1 MNHEY and CDR2 SMNVEV (reference sequence). The CDR3 contains 15 residues. CDR3 in amino acids: CASSTRRDGKTEAFF. The DNA of the CDR3 is TGTGCCAGCAGCACTCGCCGGGACGGAAAGACTGAAGCTTTCTTT.

The chain uses TRBV4-1 and TRBJ2-7, with a tentative D call TRBD1 (6 bases). Trimming took 1 base from V and 1 from J, leaving 11 bases between them. The CDR3 extends over 15 amino acids. Germline V gives CDR1 MGHRA, CDR2 YSYEKL. The CDR3 region is CASSQVEGGSYEQYF. CDR3 sequence (DNA): TGCGCCAGCAGCCAAGTCGAAGGGGGTTCCTACGAGCAGTACTTC.

The chain links TRBV5-8 to TRBJ2-7; 11 nucleotides agree with TRBD2. Per the germline V gene, CDR1 is SGHTS and CDR2 is YDEGEE. V gave up 0 bases and J gave up 4 bases; unmatched junction bases: 6. This CDR3 is 16 amino acids long. Here the CDR3 reads CASSLVLAGGNYEQYF. The DNA of the CDR3 is TGTGCCAGCAGCTTGGTCCTAGCGGGAGGTAATTACGAGCAGTACTTC.

This chain joins TRBV19 and TRBJ1-1; D is ambiguous. Germline assignment: CDR1 LNHDA and CDR2 SQIVND (reference sequence). The CDR3 contains 14 residues. Between the trimmed V and J ends, which lost 7 bases and 0 bases, there was a span of 12 bases. The CDR3 sequence: CASNRRPMNTEAFF. DNA for the CDR3: TGTGCCAGTAATAGGCGGCCCATGAACACTGAAGCTTTCTTT.

The chain links TRBV5-1 to TRBJ2-5, with D possibly being TRBD2 (6 bases). The germline CDR1 and CDR2 sequences are SGHRS and YFSETQ. There are 14 residues in the CDR3. V was trimmed by 1 base and J by 5 bases, leaving 12 bases between them. The CDR3 sequence: CASSLSSSDETQYF. The CDR3, as DNA: TGCGCCAGCAGCTTGTCGTCTAGCGATGAGACCCAGTACTTC.

This chain uses TRBV2 with TRBJ2-7; D unclear. V lost 3 bases and J 12 bases, leaving 12 bases between the germline ends. The length of the CDR3 is 11 residues. The germline CDR1 and CDR2 sequences are SNHLY and FYNNEI. The CDR3 reads CASSDQPNAYF. DNA for the CDR3: TGTGCCAGCAGTGACCAACCAAATGCGTACTTC.

This clone occurred once. The chain couples TRBV6-2 or TRBV6-3 to TRBJ2-7, with 10 bases matching TRBD2. The V gene's germline CDR1 is MNHEY and CDR2 SVGEGT. The CDR3 has 15 amino acids. After removal of 5 bases from V and 0 bases from J, the junction contained 4 bases not matched to a gene. CDR3 residues: CASSLLAGHSYEQYF. The DNA of the CDR3 is TGTGCCAGCAGTCTACTAGCGGGGCACTCCTACGAGCAGTACTTC.